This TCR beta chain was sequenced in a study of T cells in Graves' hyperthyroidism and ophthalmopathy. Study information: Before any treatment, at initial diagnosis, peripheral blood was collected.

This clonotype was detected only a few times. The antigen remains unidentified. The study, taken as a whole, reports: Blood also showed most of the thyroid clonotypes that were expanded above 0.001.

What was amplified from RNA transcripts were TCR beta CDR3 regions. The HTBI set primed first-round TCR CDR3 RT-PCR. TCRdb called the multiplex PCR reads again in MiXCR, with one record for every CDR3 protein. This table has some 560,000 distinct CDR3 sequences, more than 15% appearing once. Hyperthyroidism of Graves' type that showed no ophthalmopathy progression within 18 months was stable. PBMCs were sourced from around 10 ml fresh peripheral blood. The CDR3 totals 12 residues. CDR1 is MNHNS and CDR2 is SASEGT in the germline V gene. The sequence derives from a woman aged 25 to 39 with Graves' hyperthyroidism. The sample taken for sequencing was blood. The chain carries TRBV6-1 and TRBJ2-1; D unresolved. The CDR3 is CALTGPYNEQFF. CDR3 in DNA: TGTGCTCTGACTGGACCCTACAATGAGCAGTTCTTC.